This T cell receptor beta chain was identified in a study of blood T cell repertoires in COVID-19. Clones were read by immunoSEQ multiplex PCR, and TCRdb kept only the in-frame ones, dropping some. The sample has fewer than 95,000 clones, about two thirds seen once. CDR3 size: 15 residues. Germline CDR1 MDHEN, CDR2 SYDVKM. Trimming pared 3 bases from V and 2 bases from J, leaving 14 bases between. The rearrangement links TRBV28 to TRBJ2-7, with D tentatively TRBD1 (5 bases). This clonotype originated in a woman older than 75 with acute or convalescent COVID-19. The specimen sequenced was peripheral blood. The DNA of the CDR3 is TGTGCCAGCAGTTTTTACCAGGGTCGTACCTACGAGCAGTACTTC. This encodes CASSFYQGRTYEQYF.